This T cell receptor beta chain was retrieved from a study of blood T cells in healthy people across ages. The authors ran a second PCR of about 6 to 11 cycles using a sample-barcoded 5' primer and a J-beta primer mix. MiXCR was run by TCRdb on the 5' RACE reads, yielding one entry per CDR3 protein. The sample includes 600,000 to 650,000 distinct CDR3 sequences, roughly 58% of them seen just once. The CDR3 sequence is 17 residues long. Germline V CDR1 and CDR2: MGHRA, YSYEKL. Unmatched junction bases numbered 9, after V lost 0 bases and J lost 2 bases. Regarding the study as a whole: The percentage of naive T cells correlated strongly with TCR beta diversity. Bulk PBMC profiling left naive and antigen-experienced comparisons inconclusive.

On this clonotype: No antigen is known for it.

Researchers report isolating at least 6.5 million PBMCs per sample. Sequenced material: blood. The chain joins TRBV4-1 to TRBJ1-1; TRBD1 matches at 7 bases. This sequence originates from a man between 60 and 70 years old in good health. The CDR3 DNA reads TGCGCCAGCAGCCAAGATCGGTTGGCAGGGGGTAACACTGAAGCTTTCTTT. It encodes CASSQDRLAGGNTEAFF.